Below, 20 T cell receptor beta chains from the same sample are listed, as sequenced in a study of graft-versus-host responses after intestinal transplantation (dated by TCRdb to about 2021). Receptors were amplified or captured by the immunoSEQ multiplex PCR assay. Entries here come from immuneACCESS through TCRdb and include only in-frame sequences with V and J called. Some clones fail to appear in such tables; in the studies checked, an unresolved V gene covers under half of the shortfall, and the cause of the remainder is unknown. The sample yields 90,000 to 100,000 clones; roughly 88% were counted once. The ten largest clones capture around 1.4% of the sample. The sample was PBMCs, taken 255 days after intestinal transplant. These receptors were collected from a human patient who received an intestinal transplant, so some T cells may come from the graft donor.

The gene calls are TRBV28 and TRBJ1-6; D possibly corresponds to TRBD1 (5 bases). This CDR3 spans 16 amino acids. Trimming took off 6 bases at V and 0 bases at J, with 12 bases between the two ends. In germline, CDR1 is MDHEN, CDR2 SYDVKM. CDR3 DNA: TGTGCCAGCAGATGGGACGGGAGCTCCTATAATTCACCCCTCCACTTT. Its translation is CASRWDGSSYNSPLHF.

The V call is TRBV7-6, the J call TRBJ2-2, with a weak D call TRBD1 (5 bases). CDR3 length: 17 amino acids. The V and J ends lost 4 bases and 3 bases respectively, with 18 bases between them. CDR1 and CDR2 (germline): SGHVS, FNYEAQ. The CDR3 region has the DNA TGTGCCAGCAGCTATATGCTGGGCCTAGGGGACACCGGGGAGCTGTTTTTT. The encoded protein is CASSYMLGLGDTGELFF.

The CDR3 bases are TGTGCCAGCAGCTTAGCAGGGTTATACGAGCAGTACTTC. Translated, it gives CASSLAGLYEQYF. The genes are TRBV11-2 and TRBJ2-7; tentatively, D is TRBD1 (5 bases). Germline CDR1 and CDR2: SGHAT and FQNNGV. V gave up 1 base and J gave up 4 bases, with 8 bases separating them. The CDR3 has 13 residues.

This clone was detected only a few times. The chain recombines TRBV5-4 with TRBJ2-2, with TRBD2 matching over 8 bases. In germline, CDR1 is SGHNT, CDR2 YYREEE (reference sequence). V lost 1 base and J lost 3; bases outside the gene matches: 2. The CDR3 covers 15 residues. DNA of the CDR3: TGTGCCAGCAGCTTGATCGGGAGGGACACCGGGGAGCTGTTTTTT. The encoded protein is CASSLIGRDTGELFF. The entire variable domain, with the rest obtained from reference TRBV5-4 and TRBJ2-2, is as follows: ETGVTQSPTHLIKTRGQQVTLRCSSQSGHNTVSWYQQALGQGPQFIFQYYREEENGRGNFPPRFSGLQFPNYSSELNVNALELDDSALYLCASSLIGRDTGELFFGEGSRLTVL.

This chain uses TRBV4-1 with TRBJ1-6; D possibly corresponds to TRBD1 (5 bases). The V gene lost 2 bases and the J gene lost 4 bases, with 12 bases spanning the gap. CDR3 length: 16 amino acids. Germline CDR1 MGHRA, CDR2 YSYEKL. This chain's CDR3 is CASSQIGTEYNSPLHF. For the CDR3, the DNA is TGCGCCAGCAGCCAAATCGGGACTGAGTATAATTCACCCCTCCACTTT.

This clone was counted once. This rearrangement joins TRBV2 to TRBJ2-1, with D possibly matching TRBD1 (5 bases). The CDR3 contains 14 residues. Between the trimmed V and J ends, which lost 5 bases and 1 base, there was a span of 9 bases. The germline V gene encodes CDR1 SNHLY and CDR2 FYNNEI. The chain's CDR3 is CASSLGDSYNEQFF. The DNA of the CDR3 is TGTGCCAGCAGTTTAGGGGATTCCTACAATGAGCAGTTCTTC.

The chain carries TRBV5-1 and TRBJ1-2; TRBD1 aligns across 8 bases. V lost 0 bases to trimming and J lost 6 bases; unmatched junction nucleotides: 4. The CDR3 is 14 residues long. Germline V gives CDR1 SGHRS, CDR2 YFSETQ. CDR3 nucleotides: TGCGCCAGCAGCTTGGGACAGGGGTCGGATGGCTACACCTTC. This gives the protein CASSLGQGSDGYTF.

This clone was detected only a few times. This chain connects TRBV7-9 to TRBJ1-2, with D maybe TRBD1 (5 bases). Germline values: CDR1 SEHNR, CDR2 FQNEAQ (reference sequence). The V end lost 6 bases, the J end lost 3 bases, and 8 bases lay between the germline ends. The CDR3 is 12 residues long. The CDR3 bases are TGTGCCAGCAGGGGGCAGGACTATGGCTACACCTTC. Amino acids: CASRGQDYGYTF.

The table lists this clone with a count of one. The chain recombines TRBV2 with TRBJ1-5, with 9 positions matching TRBD1. Germline CDR1 SNHLY, CDR2 FYNNEI. V lost 4 bases, J lost 2 bases, and 9 bases stayed unmatched. The CDR3 extends over 17 amino acids. CDR3 loop: CASSVETGGWGNQPQHF. The CDR3 DNA reads as TGTGCCAGCAGTGTGGAAACAGGGGGCTGGGGCAATCAGCCCCAGCATTTT.

This clone was detected once. Mismatch with germline at one junction end may stem from a read error. DNA of the CDR3: TGTGCTAGCAGCTCAGGGGCCGGGGAGCTGTTTTTT. Its protein product is CASSSGAGELFF. The chain joins TRBV7-7 to TRBJ2-2; the D gene is possibly TRBD1 (6 bases). CDR1 is SSHAT, CDR2 FNYEAQ, per germline (reference sequence). The CDR3 spans 12 residues.

The V gene is TRBV2, the J gene TRBJ2-1; TRBD1 might be the D (5 bases). Deletions cut 1 base from V and 8 bases from J, with 12 bases between. This CDR3 is built from 14 residues. Germline CDR1 SNHLY, CDR2 FYNNEI. The CDR3 region is CASSEGGTFDEQFF. CDR3 coding DNA: TGTGCCAGCAGTGAAGGGGGCACGTTCGATGAGCAGTTCTTC.

The genes are TRBV6-5 and TRBJ1-2; maybe TRBD1 (5 bases). Germline CDR1 is MNHEY and CDR2 is SVGAGI. Trimming pared 7 bases from V and 6 bases from J, leaving 21 bases between. The CDR3 is made up of 15 amino acids. Here the CDR3 reads CASTSFFQGEHGYTF. The CDR3 DNA reads TGTGCCAGCACCTCTTTTTTTCAAGGGGAACATGGCTACACCTTC.

The rearrangement links TRBV13 to TRBJ2-5, with D perhaps matching TRBD2 (7 bases). Trimming stripped 5 bases from V and 11 bases from J, with 18 bases between. The CDR3 consists of 13 residues. Per germline, CDR1 PRHDT and CDR2 FYEKMQ (reference sequence). The CDR3 DNA follows: TGTGCCAGCAGCACGGGGGGCGCTTGGGAGCAGTACTTC. It translates to CASSTGGAWEQYF. The complete variable domain, with remaining parts taken from reference TRBV13 and TRBJ2-5, reads AAGVIQSPRHLIKEKRETATLKCYPIPRHDTVYWYQQGPGQDPQFLISFYEKMQSDKGSIPDRFSAQQFSDYHSELNMSSLELGDSALYFCASSTGGAWEQYFGPGTRLLVL.

The chain employs TRBV10-3 and TRBJ2-3; no definite D call. Germline V gene lookup returns CDR1 ENHRY and CDR2 SYGVKD. CDR3 length: 12 amino acids. The V end was cut by 10 bases, the J end by 1 base, with 9 bases between. The CDR3 region is CATKAGTDTQYF. In DNA, the CDR3 is TGTGCCACCAAAGCTGGCACAGATACGCAGTATTTT.

The genes are TRBV7-2 and TRBJ1-2; perhaps TRBD1 as D (5 bases). The CDR3 loop spans 16 amino acids. The V gene lost 5 bases and the J gene lost 2 bases, with 18 bases spanning the gap. CDR1 is SGHTA, CDR2 FQGNSA, per germline. The CDR3 reads CASSEEQANLNYGYTF. CDR3 nucleotides: TGTGCCAGCAGCGAAGAACAGGCAAACTTAAACTATGGCTACACCTTC.

This chain joins TRBV6-9 and TRBJ2-1; unclear D gene. Germline-derived CDR1 and CDR2 are MNHGY and SVAAGI. V lost 0 bases and J 6 bases, leaving 3 bases between the germline ends. CDR3 size: 12 residues. The CDR3 sequence is CASSYSGNEQFF. CDR3 in DNA: TGTGCCAGCAGTTATTCGGGCAATGAGCAGTTCTTC.

The chain links TRBV7-9 to TRBJ2-1; D possibly corresponds to TRBD1 (6 bases). Trimming took 5 bases from V and 2 from J, leaving 13 bases between them. Germline CDR1 SEHNR, CDR2 FQNEAQ (reference sequence). The CDR3 runs 15 residues. The CDR3 sequence: CASSRDNNPYNEQFF. As DNA, the CDR3 is TGTGCCAGCAGCCGGGACAACAATCCCTACAATGAGCAGTTCTTC.

The rearrangement joins TRBV5-1 to TRBJ2-2; D possibly corresponds to TRBD1 (5 bases). Germline CDR1 reads SGHRS; CDR2 reads YFSETQ. The CDR3 extends over 15 amino acids. V lost 0 bases and J 3 bases, leaving 9 bases between the germline ends. CDR3 residues: CASSLGQGHTGELFF. Written as DNA, the CDR3 is TGCGCCAGCAGCTTGGGGCAGGGCCACACCGGGGAGCTGTTTTTT.

CDR3 loop: CASSLGRQGYPGELFF. Written as DNA, the CDR3 is TGTGCCAGCAGCTTAGGACGACAGGGCTATCCCGGGGAGCTGTTTTTT. The chain couples TRBV7-9 to TRBJ2-2; 7 positions agree with TRBD1. With V trimmed by 1 base and J by 6 bases, 8 bases remained unmatched. This CDR3 spans 16 amino acids. The germline gives CDR1 SEHNR, CDR2 FQNEAQ (reference sequence). Full variable domain (missing parts from reference TRBV7-9 and TRBJ2-2): DTGVSQNPRHKITKRGQNVTFRCDPISEHNRLYWYRQTLGQGPEFLTYFQNEAQLEKSRLLSDRFSAERPKGSFSTLEIQRTEQGDSAMYLCASSLGRQGYPGELFFGEGSRLTVL.

This chain links TRBV6-5 with TRBJ1-5; D may be TRBD1 (6 bases). The V and J ends lost 2 bases and 3 bases respectively, with 11 bases between them. Germline-derived CDR1 and CDR2 are MNHEY and SVGAGI. CDR3 length equals 15 residues. DNA for the CDR3: TGTGCCAGCAGTTACGCTGCAGGGGTCAATCAGCCCCAGCATTTT. Protein: CASSYAAGVNQPQHF.